This T cell receptor beta chain was observed in a study of T-cell memory formation after mild COVID-19. General study results and limits: The CD4+ clones that contracted clustered mainly within CM and EM, and the CD8+ clones concentrated in EMRA. Certain responding clones were present in pre-infection memory, suggesting participation of cross-reactive memory.

Constant-segment primers and 5'RACE yielded cDNA libraries for TCR alpha and TCR beta, each carrying sample barcodes and UMIs. TCRdb re-called the 5' RACE reads through MiXCR, storing one row per CDR3 protein. This sample has some 150,000 distinct CDR3 sequences; roughly 6.3% occur once, and the top ten carry approximately 2.2%. There are a few counts of this clonotype. Antigen unknown. The germline gives CDR1 SGHNT, CDR2 YENEEA. The trim removed 0 bases at V and 0 bases at J, leaving 3 bases unmatched. The CDR3 spans 16 residues. The gene calls are TRBV11-3 and TRBJ1-1; 8 bases align to TRBD1. Specimen: PBMCs or a T cell subset sorted from them (not recorded which). This receptor was identified in an adult woman who had mild COVID-19 (a few samples of this study predate the infection). Cell type and time point are not known. The CDR3 DNA is TGTGCCAGCAGCTTAGACAGGGGGCTACTGAACACTGAAGCTTTCTTT. Protein: CASSLDRGLLNTEAFF.